These 11 T cell receptor beta chains were sequenced from one sample in a study of T cell responses to AZD1222 COVID-19 vaccine. The repertoire was sequenced with immunoSEQ multiplex PCR; TCRdb's copy has only in-frame clones and lacks some. The sample has 140,000 to 150,000 clones, under 95% seen once; the top ten hold 7.5% to 9.5%. The sequencing used peripheral blood, collected on day 0 of AZD1222 vaccination. The receptors derive from an adult in good health.

This chain links TRBV4-1 with TRBJ2-1, with 9 bases aligning to TRBD1. V trimming: 4 bases; J trimming: 1 base; junction bases outside the gene matches: 5. Germline V CDR1 and CDR2: MGHRA, YSYEKL. The CDR3 consists of 16 residues. The CDR3 coding sequence is TGCGCCAGCAGCCGGACCGGGACAGGGTCCTACAATGAGCAGTTCTTC. It specifies CASSRTGTGSYNEQFF.

The chain links TRBV5-4 to TRBJ2-3; possibly TRBD1 for D (6 bases). Germline CDR1 SGHNT, CDR2 YYREEE (reference sequence). Trimming took 0 bases from V and 4 from J, leaving 15 bases between them. The CDR3 is 16 residues long. The CDR3 loop reads CASSLGYTGFPDTQYF. The CDR3 nucleotides are TGTGCCAGCAGCTTGGGCTACACAGGGTTCCCAGATACGCAGTATTTT.

V and J are TRBV3-1 (or the pseudogene TRBV3-2) and TRBJ2-6; D unresolved. V lost 0 bases and J lost 0, with 12 bases in between. The CDR3 extends over 18 amino acids. From germline, CDR1 is LGHDT and CDR2 YNNKEL (reference sequence). The CDR3 DNA follows: TGTGCCAGCAGCCAAGAGTTGCCAGCCAGCTCTGGGGCCAACGTCCTGACTTTC. It is translated as CASSQELPASSGANVLTF.

J is TRBJ2-7 and V is TRBV15; 11 nucleotides match TRBD1. There are 17 residues in the CDR3. Germline CDR1 and CDR2: LNHNV and YYDKDF (reference sequence). The trim removed 0 bases at V and 2 bases at J, leaving 6 bases unmatched. The CDR3 DNA sequence: TGTGCCACCAGCAGAGATTATTCGGGACAGGGGGCCTACGAGCAGTACTTC. It yields the protein CATSRDYSGQGAYEQYF.

This rearrangement joins TRBV19 to TRBJ2-1; possibly TRBD1 for D (5 bases). The CDR3 length is 12 residues. V was pared by 9 bases and J by 8 bases, with 14 bases between. The germline gives CDR1 LNHDA, CDR2 SQIVND (reference sequence). This CDR3 reads CASGQGYDEQFF. The CDR3 DNA reads as TGTGCCAGCGGGCAGGGATACGATGAGCAGTTCTTC.

This chain links TRBV28 with TRBJ2-6; tentatively, D is TRBD1 (6 bases). Between the trimmed V and J ends, which lost 7 bases and 0 bases, there was a span of 10 bases. The CDR3 runs to 15 residues. The germline V gene has CDR1 MDHEN and CDR2 SYDVKM. The CDR3: CASNTGISGANVLTF. The CDR3 DNA sequence: TGTGCCAGCAATACAGGGATCTCTGGGGCCAACGTCCTGACTTTC. Combining the CDR3 with reference TRBV28 and TRBJ2-6 gives the whole variable domain DVKVTQSSRYLVKRTGEKVFLECVQDMDHENMFWYRQDPGLGLRLIYFSYDVKMKEKGDIPEGYSVSREKKERFSLILESASTNQTSMYLCASNTGISGANVLTFGAGSRLTVL.

This clone was seen once. The genes are TRBV19 and TRBJ1-5; 8 bases match TRBD1. The CDR3 runs 16 residues. CDR1 and CDR2 (germline): LNHDA, SQIVND (reference sequence). J gave up 4 bases and V 4 bases, and 9 bases lay outside the gene matches. As DNA, the CDR3 is TGTGCCAGTAGTAAGGTCCGGACAGGGCGGAATCAGCCCCAGCATTTT. It yields the protein CASSKVRTGRNQPQHF.

In DNA, the CDR3 is TGTGCCAGCAGTTCCGGACTAGCGGGGGGCCTTTCCTCCTACAATGAGCAGTTCTTC. It encodes CASSSGLAGGLSSYNEQFF. The chain employs TRBV27 and TRBJ2-1; 14 nucleotides agree with TRBD2. From germline, CDR1 is MNHEY and CDR2 SMNVEV (reference sequence). The ends lost 4 bases at V and 0 bases at J; junction bases unmatched: 8. The CDR3 length is 19 residues.

The genes are TRBV7-9 and TRBJ1-1; no clear D. The CDR3 is 13 amino acids. Deletions cut 5 bases from V and 1 base from J, with 8 bases between. CDR1 is SEHNR, CDR2 FQNEAQ, per germline (reference sequence). The CDR3 sequence is CASSPVANTEAFF. DNA of the CDR3: TGTGCCAGCAGCCCCGTGGCGAACACTGAAGCTTTCTTT.

The chain joins TRBV9 to TRBJ1-1; D might be TRBD1 (5 bases). CDR3 length: 15 amino acids. The ends were cut back, 6 bases at V and 1 base at J, with 16 bases in the middle. The germline gives CDR1 SGDLS, CDR2 YYNGEE. The CDR3 region is CASTRSGTGNTEAFF. The CDR3 nucleotides read TGTGCCAGCACAAGGTCGGGCACAGGGAACACTGAAGCTTTCTTT. Complete variable domain (other parts from reference TRBV9 and TRBJ1-1): DSGVTQTPKHLITATGQRVTLRCSPRSGDLSVYWYQQSLDQGLQFLIQYYNGEERAKGNILERFSAQQFPDLHSELNLSSLELGDSALYFCASTRSGTGNTEAFFGQGTRLTVV.

The V call is TRBV5-1, the J call TRBJ2-3; D is undetermined. The CDR3 length is 15 residues. Germline assignment: CDR1 SGHRS and CDR2 YFSETQ. Between the trimmed V and J ends, which lost 0 bases and 0 bases, there was a span of 8 bases. CDR3 in amino acids: CASSLGAASTDTQYF. The CDR3, as DNA: TGCGCCAGCAGCTTGGGAGCAGCCAGCACAGATACGCAGTATTTT. Drawing the rest from reference TRBV5-1 and TRBJ2-3, the complete variable domain is KAGVTQTPRYLIKTRGQQVTLSCSPISGHRSVSWYQQTPGQGLQFLFEYFSETQRNKGNFPGRFSGRQFSNSRSEMNVSTLELGDSALYLCASSLGAASTDTQYFGPGTRLTVL.